This T cell receptor beta chain was sequenced in a study of siplizumab effects on memory and regulatory T cells (dated by TCRdb to about 2019). Notes on the research overall: The study looked at the effect of siplizumab, an anti-CD2 antibody, on alloreactive T-cell subsets in allogeneic mixed lymphocyte reactions made from human PBMCs.

The receptor library was made with the immunoSEQ multiplex PCR assay. Each sample had some 10^5 TCR templates assayed by the deep sequencing platform. Genomic DNA extracted from sorted T cells was the material used for TCRbeta CDR3 sequencing. Concerning the study's data processing: The R programming language was used for clonal analysis of the TCRbeta CDR3 data. Alloreactive CD4+ and CD8+ clones were defined by comparing unstimulated samples with post-reaction CFSE-low samples. By matching sequences to the repertoires of sorted unstimulated Treg and non-Treg cells, each alloreactive CD4+ clone was assigned a regulatory or non-regulatory origin. Drawn from immuneACCESS, this table holds only the in-frame rearrangements with V and J called that TCRdb kept. Clones are partly lost; checked studies trace under half to an unresolved V gene and leave the rest unexplained. The DNA was the basis for D and trimming; V, J and clone size are from that table. The sample includes about 87,000 clones, with 90% observed a single time. The ten largest account for roughly 15% of the sample.

The germline V gene specifies SGHRS as CDR1 and YFSETQ as CDR2. Measured from the cysteine to the phenylalanine, the CDR3 is 15 residues long. Only CDR3 DNA is held: 45 bases, read in frame from base 1. Clipping removes 1 base from V and 3 bases from J, with 2 as the unmatched junction base count. Results the study describes overall, beyond this receptor: Of the alloreactive CD4+ clones that could be mapped, the Treg-derived share averaged about 67% with siplizumab compared with approximately 30% in control reactions. Sequences below about 10^-5 frequency were poorly captured, so only a minor fraction of alloreactive clones could be mapped to unstimulated subsets. Roughly 80-97% of proliferating CD4+ or CD8+ clones could not be assigned a naive or memory phenotype. Unstimulated naive T cells appeared to be more diverse than memory T cells, and naive cells seemed to make a substantial contribution to the alloresponse. Siplizumab significantly reduced the cumulative frequency of alloreactive sequences traceable to unstimulated CD4+ memory T cells. No functional confirmation was obtained for the suppressive function of proliferating Tregs from siplizumab cultures.

Notes on this clone: Its antigen is currently not known. No clone much larger than this one lies a single base away; base qualities are absent.

TCRbeta CDR3 sequencing was performed on sorted unstimulated T cells and on proliferating T cells recovered from mixed lymphocyte reactions. Fresh whole blood from 9 to 10 HLA-typed healthy donors served as the source for isolating PBMCs. Sequencing was carried out using CD4+ T cells sorted from blood. Recombination joined TRBV5-1 with TRBJ2-2, with TRBD2 matching 8 junction bases. This receptor was taken from a human donor in good health. The CDR3 has the sequence CASSLTSGYTGELFF. The nucleotide sequence reads TGCGCCAGCAGCTTGACTAGCGGTTACACCGGGGAGCTGTTTTTT.